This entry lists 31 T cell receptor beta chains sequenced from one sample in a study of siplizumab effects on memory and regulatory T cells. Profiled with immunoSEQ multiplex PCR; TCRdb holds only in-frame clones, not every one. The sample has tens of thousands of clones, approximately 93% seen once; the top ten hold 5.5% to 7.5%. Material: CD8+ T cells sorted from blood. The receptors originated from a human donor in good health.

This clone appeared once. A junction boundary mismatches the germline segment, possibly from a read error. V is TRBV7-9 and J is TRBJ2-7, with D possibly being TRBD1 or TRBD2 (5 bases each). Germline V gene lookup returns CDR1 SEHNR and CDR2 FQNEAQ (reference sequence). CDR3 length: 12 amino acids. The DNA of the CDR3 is TGTACCAGCAGCTTAGTAACGGGACAGCAGTACTTC. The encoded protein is CTSSLVTGQQYF.

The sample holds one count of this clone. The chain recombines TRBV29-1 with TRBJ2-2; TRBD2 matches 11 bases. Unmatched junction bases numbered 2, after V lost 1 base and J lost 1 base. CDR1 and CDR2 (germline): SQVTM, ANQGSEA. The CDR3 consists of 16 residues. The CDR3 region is CSVEAGTSGNTGELFF. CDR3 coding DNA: TGCAGCGTTGAAGCCGGGACTAGCGGGAACACCGGGGAGCTGTTTTTT.

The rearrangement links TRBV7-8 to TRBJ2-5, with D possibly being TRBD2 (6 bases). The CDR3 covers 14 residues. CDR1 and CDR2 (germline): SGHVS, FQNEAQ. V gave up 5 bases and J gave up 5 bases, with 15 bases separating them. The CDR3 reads CASSAEGGRETQYF. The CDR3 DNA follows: TGTGCCAGCAGCGCAGAGGGAGGTCGGGAGACCCAGTACTTC.

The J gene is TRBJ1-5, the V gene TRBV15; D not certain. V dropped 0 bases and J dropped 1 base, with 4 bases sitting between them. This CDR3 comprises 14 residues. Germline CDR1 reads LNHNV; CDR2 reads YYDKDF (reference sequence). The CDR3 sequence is CATSRDMSNQPQHF. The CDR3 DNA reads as TGTGCCACCAGCAGAGATATGAGCAATCAGCCCCAGCATTTT.

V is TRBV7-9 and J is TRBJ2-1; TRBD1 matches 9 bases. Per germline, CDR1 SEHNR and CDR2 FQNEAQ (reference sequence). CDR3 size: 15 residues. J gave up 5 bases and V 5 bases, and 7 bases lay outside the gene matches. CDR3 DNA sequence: TGTGCCAGCAGCCCGGGACAGGGATTACACAATGAGCAGTTCTTC. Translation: CASSPGQGLHNEQFF.

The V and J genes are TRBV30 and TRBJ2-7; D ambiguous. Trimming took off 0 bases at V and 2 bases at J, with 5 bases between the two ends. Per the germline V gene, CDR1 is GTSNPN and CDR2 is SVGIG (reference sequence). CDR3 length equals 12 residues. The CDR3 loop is CAWSVATYEQYF. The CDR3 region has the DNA TGTGCCTGGAGTGTAGCGACCTACGAGCAGTACTTC.

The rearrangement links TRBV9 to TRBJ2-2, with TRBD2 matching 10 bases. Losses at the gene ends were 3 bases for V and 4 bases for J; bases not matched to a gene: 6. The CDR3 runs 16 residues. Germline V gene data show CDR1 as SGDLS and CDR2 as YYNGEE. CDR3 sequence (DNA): TGTGCCAGCAGCGCAGCGGGAGGGGTCGGCACCGGGGAGCTGTTTTTT. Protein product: CASSAAGGVGTGELFF.

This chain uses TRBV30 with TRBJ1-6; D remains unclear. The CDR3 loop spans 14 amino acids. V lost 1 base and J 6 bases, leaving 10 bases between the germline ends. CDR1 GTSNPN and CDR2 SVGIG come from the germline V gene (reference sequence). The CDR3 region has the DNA TGTGCCTGGAGTGAAAGGACGGTTAATTCACCCCTCCACTTT. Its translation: CAWSERTVNSPLHF.

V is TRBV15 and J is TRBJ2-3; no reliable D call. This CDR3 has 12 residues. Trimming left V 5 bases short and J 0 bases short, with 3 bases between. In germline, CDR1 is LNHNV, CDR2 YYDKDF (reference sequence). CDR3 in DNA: TGTGCCACCAGCGGGAGCACAGATACGCAGTATTTT. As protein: CATSGSTDTQYF.

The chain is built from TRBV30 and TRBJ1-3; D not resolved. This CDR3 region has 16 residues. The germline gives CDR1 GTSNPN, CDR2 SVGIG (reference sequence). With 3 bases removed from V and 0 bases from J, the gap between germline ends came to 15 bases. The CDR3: CAWRAPGGSSGNTIYF. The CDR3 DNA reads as TGTGCCTGGAGAGCCCCGGGTGGCAGCTCTGGAAACACCATATATTTT.

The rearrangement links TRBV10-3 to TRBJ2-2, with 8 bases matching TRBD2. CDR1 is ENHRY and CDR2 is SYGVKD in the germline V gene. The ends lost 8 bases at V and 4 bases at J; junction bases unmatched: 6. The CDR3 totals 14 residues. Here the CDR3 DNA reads TGTGCCATCGATAGCGGGACGGGCACCGGGGAGCTGTTTTTT. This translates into CAIDSGTGTGELFF.

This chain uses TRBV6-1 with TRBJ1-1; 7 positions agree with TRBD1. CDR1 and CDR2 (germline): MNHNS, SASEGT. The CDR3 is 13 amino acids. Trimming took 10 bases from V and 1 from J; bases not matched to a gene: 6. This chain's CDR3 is CATRQGANTEAFF. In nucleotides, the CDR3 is TGTGCCACCCGACAGGGAGCGAACACTGAAGCTTTCTTT.

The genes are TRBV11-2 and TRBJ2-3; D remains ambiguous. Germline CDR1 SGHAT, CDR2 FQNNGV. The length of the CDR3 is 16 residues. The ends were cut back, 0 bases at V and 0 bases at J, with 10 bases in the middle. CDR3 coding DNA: TGTGCCAGCAGCTTAGATAGGGTCAGAAGCACAGATACGCAGTATTTT. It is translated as CASSLDRVRSTDTQYF.

CDR3 region: CASSSWTSGEETQYF. The CDR3 DNA follows: TGTGCCAGCAGCTCTTGGACTAGCGGGGAAGAGACCCAGTACTTC. The chain uses TRBV11-2 and TRBJ2-5; TRBD2 matches 12 bases. The CDR3 is 15 amino acids. The germline V gene has CDR1 SGHAT and CDR2 FQNNGV. Trimming cost V 4 bases and J 3 bases; bases outside gene matches: 3.

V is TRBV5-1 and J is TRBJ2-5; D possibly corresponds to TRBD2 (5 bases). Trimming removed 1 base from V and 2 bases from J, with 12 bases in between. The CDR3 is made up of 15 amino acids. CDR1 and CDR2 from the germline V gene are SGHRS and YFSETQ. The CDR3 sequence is CASSLLAGMQETQYF. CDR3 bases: TGCGCCAGCAGCTTGTTGGCGGGTATGCAAGAGACCCAGTACTTC. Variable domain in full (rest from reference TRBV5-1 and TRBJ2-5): KAGVTQTPRYLIKTRGQQVTLSCSPISGHRSVSWYQQTPGQGLQFLFEYFSETQRNKGNFPGRFSGRQFSNSRSEMNVSTLELGDSALYLCASSLLAGMQETQYFGPGTRLLVL.

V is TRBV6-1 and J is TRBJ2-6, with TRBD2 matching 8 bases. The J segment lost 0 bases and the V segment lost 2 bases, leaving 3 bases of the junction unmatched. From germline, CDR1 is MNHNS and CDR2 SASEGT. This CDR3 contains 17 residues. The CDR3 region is CASSEIAGPSGANVLTF. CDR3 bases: TGTGCCAGCAGTGAAATAGCGGGACCCTCTGGGGCCAACGTCCTGACTTTC.

This chain's CDR3 is CASSIQGAVEPQHF. The CDR3 DNA is TGTGCCAGTAGTATCCAAGGGGCGGTAGAGCCCCAGCATTTT. The chain links TRBV19 to TRBJ1-5; a weak D match, TRBD1 (5 bases). The CDR3 loop spans 14 amino acids. In germline, CDR1 is LNHDA, CDR2 SQIVND (reference sequence). The V end was cut by 3 bases, the J end by 8 bases, with 14 bases between.

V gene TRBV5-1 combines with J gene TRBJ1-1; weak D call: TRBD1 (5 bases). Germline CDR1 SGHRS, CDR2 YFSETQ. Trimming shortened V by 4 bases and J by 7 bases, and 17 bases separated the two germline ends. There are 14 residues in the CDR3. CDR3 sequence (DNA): TGCGCCAGCAGCCCCGACTCTGGACAACTTGAAGCTTTCTTT. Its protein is CASSPDSGQLEAFF.

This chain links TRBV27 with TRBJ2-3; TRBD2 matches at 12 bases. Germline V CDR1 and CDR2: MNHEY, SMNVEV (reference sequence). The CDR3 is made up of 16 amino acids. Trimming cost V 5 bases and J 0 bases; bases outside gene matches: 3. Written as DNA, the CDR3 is TGTGCCAGCAGTGACGGGACTAGCGGGAGCACAGATACGCAGTATTTT. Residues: CASSDGTSGSTDTQYF.

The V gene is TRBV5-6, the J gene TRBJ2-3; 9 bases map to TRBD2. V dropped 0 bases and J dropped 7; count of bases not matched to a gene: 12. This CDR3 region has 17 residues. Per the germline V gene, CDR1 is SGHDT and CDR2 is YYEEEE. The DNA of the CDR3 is TGTGCCAGCAGCTTGGCTGAGGAGGGCGGGGGGGCCCATACGCAGTATTTT. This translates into CASSLAEEGGGAHTQYF.

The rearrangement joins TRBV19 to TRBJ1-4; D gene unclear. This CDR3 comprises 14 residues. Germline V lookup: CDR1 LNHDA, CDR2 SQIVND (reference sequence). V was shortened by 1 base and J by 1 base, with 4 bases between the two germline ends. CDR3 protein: CASSIAGTNEKLFF. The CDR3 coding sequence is TGTGCCAGTAGTATAGCCGGAACTAATGAAAAACTGTTTTTT.

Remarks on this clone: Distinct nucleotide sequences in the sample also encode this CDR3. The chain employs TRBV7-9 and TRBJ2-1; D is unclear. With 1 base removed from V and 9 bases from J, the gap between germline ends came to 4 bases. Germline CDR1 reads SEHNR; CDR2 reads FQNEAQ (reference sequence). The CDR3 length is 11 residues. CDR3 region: CASSLGGEQFF. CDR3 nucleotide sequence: TGTGCCAGCAGCTTAGGGGGTGAGCAGTTCTTC.

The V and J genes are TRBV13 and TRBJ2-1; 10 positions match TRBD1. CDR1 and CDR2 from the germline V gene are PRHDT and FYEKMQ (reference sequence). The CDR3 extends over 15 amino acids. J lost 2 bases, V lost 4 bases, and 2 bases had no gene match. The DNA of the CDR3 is TGTGCCAGCAGCTCGGGACAGGGGACCTACAATGAGCAGTTCTTC. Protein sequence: CASSSGQGTYNEQFF. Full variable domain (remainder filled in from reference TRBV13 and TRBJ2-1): AAGVIQSPRHLIKEKRETATLKCYPIPRHDTVYWYQQGPGQDPQFLISFYEKMQSDKGSIPDRFSAQQFSDYHSELNMSSLELGDSALYFCASSSGQGTYNEQFFGPGTRLTVL.

DNA for the CDR3: TGTGCCAGCAGCGGGACAAGAAGCAACTACGAGCAGTACTTC. Translation gives CASSGTRSNYEQYF. This chain uses TRBV2 with TRBJ2-5; the D gene is possibly TRBD1 (6 bases). The better agreement between TRBJ2-7 and the DNA end casts doubt on the J call. Germline loops: CDR1 SNHLY, CDR2 FYNNEI. This CDR3 contains 14 residues.

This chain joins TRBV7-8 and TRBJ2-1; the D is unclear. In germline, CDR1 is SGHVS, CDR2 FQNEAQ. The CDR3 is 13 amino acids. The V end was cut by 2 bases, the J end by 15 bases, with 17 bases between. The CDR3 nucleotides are TGTGCCAGCAGCTTAATTGACTCCCCACTCAGGTTCTTC. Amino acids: CASSLIDSPLRFF.

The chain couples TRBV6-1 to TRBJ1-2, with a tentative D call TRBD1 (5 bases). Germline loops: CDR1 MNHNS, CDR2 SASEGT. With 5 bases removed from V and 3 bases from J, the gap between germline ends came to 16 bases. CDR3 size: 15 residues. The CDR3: CASSHQPTDYYGYTF. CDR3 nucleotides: TGTGCCAGCAGTCACCAACCGACAGATTACTATGGCTACACCTTC.

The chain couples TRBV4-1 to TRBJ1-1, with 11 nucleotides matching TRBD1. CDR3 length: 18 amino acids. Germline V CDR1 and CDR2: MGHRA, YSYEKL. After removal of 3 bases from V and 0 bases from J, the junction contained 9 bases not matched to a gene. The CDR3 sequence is CASSQQGGQGVVNTEAFF. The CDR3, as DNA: TGCGCCAGCAGCCAGCAGGGGGGACAGGGGGTTGTGAACACTGAAGCTTTCTTT.

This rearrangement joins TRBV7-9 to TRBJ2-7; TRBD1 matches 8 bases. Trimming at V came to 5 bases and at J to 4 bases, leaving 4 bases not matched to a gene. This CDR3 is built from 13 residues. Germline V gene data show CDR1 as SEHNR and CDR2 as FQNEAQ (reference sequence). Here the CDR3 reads CASSPGGPYEQYF. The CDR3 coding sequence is TGTGCCAGCAGCCCAGGGGGCCCATACGAGCAGTACTTC.

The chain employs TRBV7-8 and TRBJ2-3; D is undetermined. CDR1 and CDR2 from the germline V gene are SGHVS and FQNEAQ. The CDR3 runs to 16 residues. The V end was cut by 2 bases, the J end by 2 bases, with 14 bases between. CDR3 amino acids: CASSLLSSNPTDTQYF. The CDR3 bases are TGTGCCAGCAGCTTATTGTCTTCTAACCCCACAGATACGCAGTATTTT.

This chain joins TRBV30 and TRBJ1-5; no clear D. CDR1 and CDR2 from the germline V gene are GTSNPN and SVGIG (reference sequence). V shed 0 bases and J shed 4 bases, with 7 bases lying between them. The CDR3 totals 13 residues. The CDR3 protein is CAWSVDGNQPQHF. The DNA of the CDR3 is TGTGCCTGGAGTGTAGATGGGAATCAGCCCCAGCATTTT.

This chain's CDR3 is CASSAHPDLSPVGQPQHF. The CDR3 DNA reads TGTGCCAGCAGCGCTCACCCCGACCTCTCCCCAGTAGGTCAGCCCCAGCATTTT. V usage is TRBV7-6 and J usage is TRBJ1-5; no clear D. The CDR3 length is 18 residues. Trimming took off 5 bases at V and 6 bases at J, with 26 bases between the two ends. Per the germline V gene, CDR1 is SGHVS and CDR2 is FNYEAQ.